The 26 T cell receptor beta chains reported below all come from one sample, sequenced in a study of blood T cell repertoires in COVID-19. Libraries were prepared by immunoSEQ multiplex PCR; TCRdb keeps only in-frame clonotypes and omits some of them. This table holds 100,000 to 150,000 clones, approximately 81% found once. Sequenced material: peripheral blood. Receptor source: a man aged 35-49 years with active or convalescent COVID-19.

The gene calls are TRBV30 and TRBJ2-7, with D possibly matching TRBD2 (6 bases). Germline assignment: CDR1 GTSNPN and CDR2 SVGIG (reference sequence). The CDR3 covers 13 residues. V lost 3 bases and J lost 7, with 16 bases in between. For the CDR3, the DNA is TGTGCCTGGAGAGGGGAGGTTCTGGGGGAGCAGTACTTC. Translating it yields CAWRGEVLGEQYF.

The rearrangement joins TRBV28 to TRBJ1-2; D not resolved. The length of the CDR3 is 13 residues. Trimming took off 6 bases at V and 4 bases at J, with 12 bases between the two ends. Germline V gene sequence: CDR1 MDHEN, CDR2 SYDVKM. The CDR3 here is CASSTDPVYGYTF. The CDR3 DNA is TGTGCCAGCAGCACAGACCCCGTCTATGGCTACACCTTC.

The rearrangement joins TRBV7-2 to TRBJ1-3; possible D gene TRBD1, 6 bases. This CDR3 has 18 residues. Germline V lookup: CDR1 SGHTA, CDR2 FQGNSA. Trimming took off 1 base at V and 0 bases at J, with 16 bases between the two ends. The CDR3 nucleotides are TGTGCCAGCAGCTTAGGGGGTGGGGGGGCCGGCTCTGGAAACACCATATATTTT. Translation: CASSLGGGGAGSGNTIYF. Using reference TRBV7-2 and TRBJ1-3 for the parts outside the CDR3, the full variable domain is GAGVSQSPSNKVTEKGKDVELRCDPISGHTALYWYRQSLGQGLEFLIYFQGNSAPDKSGLPSDRFSAERTGGSVSTLTIQRTQQEDSAVYLCASSLGGGGAGSGNTIYFGEGSWLTVV.

The CDR3 loop reads CASSATSGVYNEQFF. CDR3 DNA sequence: TGTGCCAGCAGTGCCACTAGCGGGGTATACAATGAGCAGTTCTTC. The rearrangement uses TRBV25-1 and TRBJ2-1; 10 nucleotides match TRBD2. Germline-derived CDR1 and CDR2 are MGHDK and SYGVNS. CDR3 length equals 15 residues. The junction had 4 bases not matched to a gene; V was cut back by 4 bases and J by 4 bases.

As regards this clone: One end of the junction varies from germline; a read error may be responsible. The chain has TRBV7-7 and TRBJ2-3; 8 bases fit TRBD1. This CDR3 is built from 17 residues. CDR1 is SSHAT and CDR2 is FNYEAQ in the germline V gene (reference sequence). CDR3 sequence: CASRPLRGQEKSDTQYF. CDR3 coding DNA: TGTGCTAGCAGACCTCTTAGGGGACAGGAGAAATCGGATACGCAGTATTTT.

This sequence joins TRBV7-2 and TRBJ2-7; 7 bases fit TRBD1. Germline V gene data show CDR1 as SGHTA and CDR2 as FQGNSA. The CDR3 runs to 14 residues. V dropped 5 bases and J dropped 3; count of bases not matched to a gene: 7. The CDR3 DNA reads as TGTGCCAGCAGCCCAAAGGCAGGGGGCTACGAGCAGTACTTC. This sequence encodes CASSPKAGGYEQYF.

CDR3 DNA: TGTGCCAGCAGCTTAGATACGGGTAACACTGAAGCTTTCTTT. Translating it yields CASSLDTGNTEAFF. V and J are TRBV7-2 and TRBJ1-1; no clear D. Trimming took off 1 base at V and 2 bases at J, with 8 bases between the two ends. Germline CDR1 and CDR2: SGHTA and FQGNSA. The CDR3 sequence is 14 residues long. Based on the CDR3 plus reference TRBV7-2 and TRBJ1-1, the full variable domain is GAGVSQSPSNKVTEKGKDVELRCDPISGHTALYWYRQSLGQGLEFLIYFQGNSAPDKSGLPSDRFSAERTGGSVSTLTIQRTQQEDSAVYLCASSLDTGNTEAFFGQGTRLTVV.

The chain couples TRBV18 to TRBJ1-3; D might be TRBD1 (6 bases). Trimming stripped 3 bases from V and 4 bases from J, with 16 bases between. The V gene's germline CDR1 is KGHSH and CDR2 LQKENI. The CDR3 contains 16 residues. The CDR3 sequence: CASSPSTPRGGNTIYF. The CDR3, as DNA: TGTGCCAGCTCACCTTCCACCCCGAGGGGGGGAAACACCATATATTTT.

The chain employs TRBV10-2 and TRBJ2-7; 13 nucleotides align to TRBD2. The junction had 14 bases not matched to a gene; V was cut back by 4 bases and J by 5 bases. The CDR3 runs to 18 residues. Germline CDR1 WSHSY, CDR2 SAAADI. CDR3 region: CASSALAGGRERLDEQYF. CDR3 DNA: TGCGCCAGCAGTGCACTAGCGGGGGGGAGAGAAAGGTTGGACGAGCAGTACTTC.

The chain is built from TRBV6-5 and TRBJ1-1, with TRBD1 matching over 7 bases. The V and J ends lost 5 bases and 6 bases, in that order; junction bases with no gene match: 12. The CDR3 spans 15 residues. CDR1 is MNHEY and CDR2 is SVGAGI in the germline V gene. The CDR3 sequence: CASSNTGVKDSEAFF. Written as DNA, the CDR3 is TGTGCCAGCAGTAACACAGGGGTGAAAGATTCTGAAGCTTTCTTT.

The chain uses TRBV27 and TRBJ2-5, with TRBD2 identical over 9 bases. The CDR3 spans 15 residues. V lost 2 bases to trimming and J lost 5 bases; unmatched junction nucleotides: 6. CDR1 and CDR2 from the germline V gene are MNHEY and SMNVEV (reference sequence). CDR3 protein: CASSLTLAGRETQYF. The CDR3, as DNA: TGTGCCAGCAGTTTAACCCTAGCGGGAAGGGAGACCCAGTACTTC.

This rearrangement joins TRBV6-5 to TRBJ1-1; possibly TRBD1 for D (5 bases). CDR3 size: 13 residues. Trimming stripped 6 bases from V and 3 bases from J, with 11 bases between. Germline V CDR1 and CDR2: MNHEY, SVGAGI. CDR3 amino acids: CASRRQIYTEAFF. The CDR3 DNA is TGTGCCAGCAGAAGACAGATATACACTGAAGCTTTCTTT.

This rearrangement joins TRBV5-1 to TRBJ1-3; TRBD1 agrees at 7 bases. Looked up from germline, CDR1 is SGHRS and CDR2 is YFSETQ. This CDR3 region has 15 residues. The junction had 4 bases not matched to a gene; V was cut back by 4 bases and J by 0 bases. The CDR3 region is CASSPTGVSGNTIYF. As DNA, the CDR3 is TGCGCCAGCAGCCCCACAGGGGTCTCTGGAAACACCATATATTTT. Variable domain in full (rest from reference TRBV5-1 and TRBJ1-3): KAGVTQTPRYLIKTRGQQVTLSCSPISGHRSVSWYQQTPGQGLQFLFEYFSETQRNKGNFPGRFSGRQFSNSRSEMNVSTLELGDSALYLCASSPTGVSGNTIYFGEGSWLTVV.

CDR3: CASSLYLASGSYEQYF. In nucleotides, the CDR3 is TGTGCCAGCAGTTTATATTTGGCTAGCGGGAGTTACGAGCAGTACTTC. V usage is TRBV28 and J usage is TRBJ2-7, with 10 nucleotides matching TRBD2. CDR1 MDHEN and CDR2 SYDVKM come from the germline V gene. The V gene end was trimmed by 1 base and the J gene end by 4 bases; junction bases not matched to a gene: 7. The CDR3 totals 16 residues.

This clone was recorded a few times. Other DNA sequences of this sample code for an identical CDR3. The V gene is TRBV30, the J gene TRBJ1-3, with 11 bases that match TRBD1. The CDR3 has 14 amino acids. V lost 3 bases, J lost 2 bases, and 0 bases stayed unmatched. Germline V gives CDR1 GTSNPN, CDR2 SVGIG (reference sequence). CDR3 protein: CAWRDRGPGNTIYF. DNA for the CDR3: TGTGCCTGGAGGGACAGGGGGCCTGGAAACACCATATATTTT. Filled out from reference TRBV30 and TRBJ1-3, the complete variable domain reads SQTIHQWPATLVQPVGSPLSLECTVEGTSNPNLYWYRQAAGRGLQLLFYSVGIGQISSEVPQNLSASRPQDRQFILSSKKLLLSDSGFYLCAWRDRGPGNTIYFGEGSWLTVV.

V is TRBV6-2 or TRBV6-3 and J is TRBJ2-7; D is possibly TRBD1 (6 bases). V lost 4 bases to trimming and J lost 2 bases, with 21 bases between them. This CDR3 region has 17 residues. CDR1 is MNHEY, CDR2 SVGEGT, per germline. The CDR3 region is CASSSLLRDTLTYEQYF. CDR3 DNA sequence: TGTGCCAGCAGTTCCCTCCTTCGGGACACCTTAACCTACGAGCAGTACTTC.

J is TRBJ1-4 and V is TRBV2; perhaps TRBD1 as D (5 bases). CDR3 size: 16 residues. V was cut by 1 base and J by 6 bases, with 15 bases left in between. CDR1 SNHLY and CDR2 FYNNEI come from the germline V gene. CDR3 loop: CASSEVGRGGDEKLFF. For the CDR3, the DNA is TGTGCCAGCAGTGAAGTAGGTCGCGGGGGGGATGAAAAACTGTTTTTT.

This rearrangement joins TRBV12-5 to TRBJ1-3, with 8 bases aligning to TRBD1. This CDR3 contains 15 residues. Looked up from germline, CDR1 is LGHNT and CDR2 is FRNRAP. With 6 bases clipped from V and 1 base from J, the junction kept 5 bases outside the gene matches. For the CDR3, the DNA is TGTGCTAGTGGGGAAGACAGGGGATCTGGAAACACCATATATTTT. Residues: CASGEDRGSGNTIYF.

The chain recombines TRBV5-6 with TRBJ2-3; 7 bases match TRBD2. This CDR3 contains 14 residues. Germline trimming cut 4 bases from V and 2 bases from J; bases unmatched to any gene: 4. Germline CDR1 is SGHDT and CDR2 is YYEEEE. The CDR3 DNA reads as TGTGCCAGCAGCCGCGGGGGTGTCACAGATACGCAGTATTTT. It is translated as CASSRGGVTDTQYF.

This clone was detected many times. The V and J genes are TRBV12-5 and TRBJ2-7; 7 bases match TRBD1. V lost 7 bases and J lost 0; bases outside the gene matches: 6. Germline values: CDR1 LGHNT, CDR2 FRNRAP. The CDR3 has 14 residues. CDR3 sequence (DNA): TGTGCTAGTGCCGGACAGGTTAGCTCCTACGAGCAGTACTTC. Its protein is CASAGQVSSYEQYF.

This chain links TRBV6-5 with TRBJ2-1; D is unclear. This CDR3 comprises 13 residues. Germline V gene sequence: CDR1 MNHEY, CDR2 SVGAGI. Deletions cut 2 bases from V and 7 bases from J, with 9 bases between. The CDR3 DNA reads as TGTGCCAGCAGTTACGGCTCAGTGAATGAGCAGTTCTTC. Its protein is CASSYGSVNEQFF.

V and J are TRBV3-1 (or the pseudogene TRBV3-2) and TRBJ2-3; 7 bases fit TRBD2. With V trimmed by 3 bases and J by 1 base, 4 bases remained unmatched. The germline gives CDR1 LGHDT, CDR2 YNNKEL (reference sequence). The CDR3 sequence is 15 residues long. The CDR3 DNA reads TGTGCCAGCAGCCACCTGGCGGGAGGCACAGATACGCAGTATTTT. Translation gives CASSHLAGGTDTQYF.

The chain combines TRBV5-1 with TRBJ2-7, with D possibly TRBD1 on 5 matching bases. Germline CDR1 and CDR2: SGHRS and YFSETQ. The CDR3 sequence is 14 residues long. Trimming took off 2 bases at V and 3 bases at J, with 12 bases between the two ends. CDR3 region: CASSFERGDYEQYF. The CDR3 DNA is TGCGCCAGCAGCTTTGAAAGGGGTGACTACGAGCAGTACTTC.

The chain couples TRBV6-4 to TRBJ2-2; the D is unclear. The ends were cut back, 5 bases at V and 0 bases at J, with 7 bases in the middle. This CDR3 contains 14 residues. Germline values: CDR1 MRHNA, CDR2 SNTAGT. In DNA form, the CDR3 reads TGTGCCAGCAGTTACACCGCGAACACCGGGGAGCTGTTTTTT. Protein sequence: CASSYTANTGELFF.

This chain joins TRBV3-1 (or the pseudogene TRBV3-2) and TRBJ2-1; D not resolved. The CDR3 covers 13 residues. Between the trimmed V and J ends, which lost 0 bases and 8 bases, there was a span of 8 bases. Germline CDR1 is LGHDT and CDR2 is YNNKEL (reference sequence). The CDR3 DNA reads TGTGCCAGCAGCCAAGATTACCGGGATGAGCAGTTCTTC. Its protein is CASSQDYRDEQFF.

V usage is TRBV18 and J usage is TRBJ1-1, with D hard to call. The CDR3 is made up of 16 amino acids. V was shortened by 8 bases and J by 0 bases, with 19 bases between the two germline ends. CDR1 and CDR2 (germline): KGHSH, LQKENI. CDR3 protein: CASAEEPPPMNTEAFF. The DNA of the CDR3 is TGTGCCAGCGCTGAAGAGCCGCCCCCGATGAACACTGAAGCTTTCTTT.